This passage covers 26 T cell receptor beta chains from one sample sequenced in a study of naive and memory T cell subsets. An equimolar mix of two oligonucleotides served as the beta constant-region primer for TRBC1 and TRBC2. TCRdb fed the UMI-ligation and nested PCR reads into MiXCR, producing one record per CDR3 protein. Of 70,000 to 95,000 distinct CDR3 sequences in the sample, 7% to 7.5% were seen once. The sample comprised central memory CD4+ T cells from blood. These receptors all come from a human donor in good health.

This clonotype was detected only a few times. Here the CDR3 DNA reads TGTGCCAGCAGCAGCTCAGGGACAGGGCTTTCACCCCTCCACTTT. Translating gives CASSSSGTGLSPLHF. V gene TRBV7-2 combines with J gene TRBJ1-6; 9 positions agree with TRBD1. The length of the CDR3 is 15 residues. V was pared by 5 bases and J by 9 bases, with 8 bases of the junction left unmatched. Germline values: CDR1 SGHTA, CDR2 FQGNSA. The full variable domain, with the rest looked up from reference TRBV7-2 and TRBJ1-6, is GAGVSQSPSNKVTEKGKDVELRCDPISGHTALYWYRQSLGQGLEFLIYFQGNSAPDKSGLPSDRFSAERTGGSVSTLTIQRTQQEDSAVYLCASSSSGTGLSPLHFGNGTRLTVT.

This clonotype was counted ten times or more. The chain couples TRBV20-1 to TRBJ2-1; 15 nucleotides line up with TRBD2. This CDR3 is built from 18 residues. V lost 6 bases and J lost 0; bases outside the gene matches: 9. Germline-derived CDR1 and CDR2 are DFQATT and SNEGSKA (reference sequence). CDR3 amino acids: CSAIGTSGGSISYNEQFF. The CDR3 region has the DNA TGCAGTGCGATCGGGACTAGCGGGGGGTCCATCTCCTACAATGAGCAGTTCTTC.

This clonotype occurred many times. CDR3: CASSRGTDTQYF. CDR3 in DNA: TGTGCCAGCAGTCGGGGCACAGATACGCAGTATTTT. This chain joins TRBV27 and TRBJ2-3; D uncertain. Trimming took off 5 bases at V and 1 base at J, with 4 bases between the two ends. The V gene's germline CDR1 is MNHEY and CDR2 SMNVEV (reference sequence). There are 12 residues in the CDR3.

This clonotype was observed at least ten times. The chain is built from TRBV19 and TRBJ2-1; 11 bases map to TRBD1. V trimming: 5 bases; J trimming: 4 bases; junction bases outside the gene matches: 4. Germline assignment: CDR1 LNHDA and CDR2 SQIVND (reference sequence). The CDR3 runs 15 residues. The DNA of the CDR3 is TGTGCCAGTAGTCCCGGACAGGGGGCGTACAATGAGCAGTTCTTC. This codes for CASSPGQGAYNEQFF.

This clonotype was counted a few times. The chain carries TRBV5-1 and TRBJ2-6; 9 bases agree with TRBD1. From germline, CDR1 is SGHRS and CDR2 YFSETQ. Trimming took 0 bases from V and 0 from J; bases not matched to a gene: 4. The CDR3 length is 18 residues. Written as DNA, the CDR3 is TGCGCCAGCAGCTTGGTGGGACAGGGTACCTCTGGGGCCAACGTCCTGACTTTC. This encodes CASSLVGQGTSGANVLTF.

This clonotype was found a few times. The rearrangement joins TRBV12-3 or TRBV12-4 to TRBJ2-1, with 10 bases lining up with TRBD1. The CDR3 is 15 residues long. V shed 6 bases, J shed 5 bases, and the junction held 7 bases outside the gene matches. The CDR3 sequence: CASRIRDRGDNEQFF. CDR3 DNA sequence: TGTGCCAGCAGAATCCGGGACAGGGGAGACAATGAGCAGTTCTTC.

This clonotype was counted ten times or more. The chain has TRBV7-2 and TRBJ1-1; 8 bases align to TRBD1. The CDR3 covers 16 residues. V lost 4 bases to trimming and J lost 0 bases; unmatched junction nucleotides: 7. From germline, CDR1 is SGHTA and CDR2 FQGNSA. This CDR3 reads CASSSRGQPLNTEAFF. The DNA of the CDR3 is TGTGCCAGCAGCTCCAGGGGGCAGCCGTTGAACACTGAAGCTTTCTTT.

This clonotype was counted ten times or more. V gene TRBV19 combines with J gene TRBJ1-1; no clear D gene. The CDR3 extends over 14 amino acids. From germline, CDR1 is LNHDA and CDR2 SQIVND (reference sequence). V was clipped by 4 bases and J by 1 base, with 10 bases between them. CDR3 sequence (DNA): TGTGCCAGTAGTACCCATTCTGGGAACACTGAAGCTTTCTTT. Amino acids: CASSTHSGNTEAFF.

At least ten counts were recorded for this clonotype. The rearrangement links TRBV7-2 to TRBJ1-4; the D is unclear. Germline values: CDR1 SGHTA, CDR2 FQGNSA. V lost 6 bases to trimming and J lost 0 bases, with 11 bases between them. The CDR3 loop spans 15 amino acids. CDR3 nucleotide sequence: TGTGCCAGCAGGCTCATCCCGGCAACTAATGAAAAACTGTTTTTT. Residues: CASRLIPATNEKLFF.

This clonotype was seen many times. J is TRBJ2-3 and V is TRBV2; a weak D match, TRBD2 (6 bases). CDR3 length equals 14 residues. V gave up 6 bases and J gave up 0 bases, with 10 bases separating them. The germline V gene encodes CDR1 SNHLY and CDR2 FYNNEI. The CDR3 loop is CASRARDSTDTQYF. The CDR3 nucleotides read TGTGCCAGCAGGGCGCGGGACAGCACAGATACGCAGTATTTT.

This clonotype showed up just a few times. This chain links TRBV12-3 or TRBV12-4 with TRBJ2-7; D is unresolved. The CDR3 has 14 amino acids. Trimming took off 3 bases at V and 2 bases at J, with 11 bases between the two ends. The CDR3 coding sequence is TGTGCCAGCAGTTTCATCGGAACTCCCTACGAGCAGTACTTC. It specifies CASSFIGTPYEQYF.

The V gene is TRBV28, the J gene TRBJ2-3; D ambiguous. Looked up from germline, CDR1 is MDHEN and CDR2 is SYDVKM. The CDR3 covers 13 residues. V lost 10 bases to trimming and J lost 6 bases, with 17 bases between them. CDR3 sequence reads: CATLWTGVDTQYF. The CDR3 DNA sequence: TGTGCCACCCTCTGGACCGGCGTCGATACGCAGTATTTT. Supplemented by reference TRBV28 and TRBJ2-3, the full variable domain reads DVKVTQSSRYLVKRTGEKVFLECVQDMDHENMFWYRQDPGLGLRLIYFSYDVKMKEKGDIPEGYSVSREKKERFSLILESASTNQTSMYLCATLWTGVDTQYFGPGTRLTVL.

The CDR3 bases are TGTGCCAGCAGTCCCACCGCAGGGGTGAATGAGCAGTTCTTC. The encoded protein is CASSPTAGVNEQFF. The chain recombines TRBV7-2 with TRBJ2-1; possible D gene TRBD1, 6 bases. The germline gives CDR1 SGHTA, CDR2 FQGNSA. The CDR3 is made up of 14 amino acids. Trimming took 6 bases from V and 7 from J, leaving 16 bases between them.

This clonotype was detected ten times or more. The J gene is TRBJ1-4, the V gene TRBV12-3 or TRBV12-4, with D unresolved. Trimming removed 6 bases at V and 5 bases at J, with 13 bases between. The CDR3 sequence is 14 residues long. The CDR3 nucleotides read TGTGCCAGCAGGACCCTCGGACCAAATGAAAAACTGTTTTTT. This translates into CASRTLGPNEKLFF.

This clonotype was counted at least ten times. CDR3 loop: CSVGGRGPGANVLTF. In DNA form, the CDR3 reads TGCAGCGTTGGAGGTCGGGGCCCTGGGGCCAACGTCCTGACTTTC. The gene calls are TRBV29-1 and TRBJ2-6, with D perhaps given as TRBD1 or TRBD2 (5 bases each). Germline V CDR1 and CDR2: SQVTM, ANQGSEA. CDR3 length: 15 amino acids. Trimming took 4 bases from V and 2 from J, leaving 12 bases between them.

This clonotype was observed many times. The V call is TRBV29-1, the J call TRBJ2-3, with 11 bases that match TRBD2. The ends lost 6 bases at V and 3 bases at J; junction bases unmatched: 14. The V gene's germline CDR1 is SQVTM and CDR2 ANQGSEA. The CDR3 has 17 residues. The CDR3 DNA follows: TGCAGCGTACTAAATTTCGCGACTAGCGGGATAACAGATACGCAGTATTTT. Its protein is CSVLNFATSGITDTQYF.

This clonotype was counted at least ten times. The J gene is TRBJ2-3, the V gene TRBV7-2; D is possibly TRBD1 or TRBD2 (5 bases each). Germline V CDR1 and CDR2: SGHTA, FQGNSA. This CDR3 region has 16 residues. The V end was cut by 8 bases, the J end by 1 base, with 19 bases between. CDR3 residues: CASARDGGVRTDTQYF. CDR3 DNA sequence: TGTGCCAGCGCGAGGGATGGGGGTGTTCGCACAGATACGCAGTATTTT.

This clonotype was picked up a small number of times. One junction end disagrees with the germline gene, perhaps due to a read error. The chain carries TRBV12-3 or TRBV12-4 and TRBJ1-3; tentatively, D is TRBD1 (5 bases). This CDR3 comprises 14 residues. The CDR3 protein is CATSLSGYRNTIYF. The CDR3 DNA reads TGTGCCACCAGTTTATCAGGGTATCGAAACACCATATATTTT.

This clonotype appeared many times. The chain has TRBV3-1 and TRBJ1-2, with D possibly matching TRBD1 (5 bases). Germline lookup yields CDR1 LGHDT and CDR2 YNNKEL (reference sequence). Trimming took 1 base from V and 7 from J, leaving 7 bases between them. The length of the CDR3 is 12 residues. The CDR3 here is CASSQVQGGYTF. CDR3 nucleotides: TGTGCCAGCAGCCAAGTCCAGGGTGGCTACACCTTC.

This clonotype has at least ten counts. This chain links TRBV7-2 with TRBJ1-1, with D possibly being TRBD1 (6 bases). V dropped 5 bases and J dropped 10 bases, with 14 bases sitting between them. Looked up from germline, CDR1 is SGHTA and CDR2 is FQGNSA. The CDR3 covers 12 residues. The CDR3 region is CASSREGVLAFF. The CDR3 nucleotides are TGTGCCAGCAGCCGCGAGGGGGTCCTAGCTTTCTTT. The variable domain in full, with the rest retrieved from reference TRBV7-2 and TRBJ1-1, is GAGVSQSPSNKVTEKGKDVELRCDPISGHTALYWYRQSLGQGLEFLIYFQGNSAPDKSGLPSDRFSAERTGGSVSTLTIQRTQQEDSAVYLCASSREGVLAFFGQGTRLTVV.

This clonotype was found many times. The chain combines TRBV6-2 or TRBV6-3 with TRBJ2-1; D unresolved. Trimming pared 0 bases from V and 7 bases from J, leaving 10 bases between. CDR1 MNHEY and CDR2 SVGEGT come from the germline V gene. This CDR3 contains 14 residues. CDR3 sequence: CASSYSLVGNEQFF. The CDR3 nucleotides are TGTGCCAGCAGTTACTCGCTAGTTGGGAATGAGCAGTTCTTC.

The V and J genes are TRBV6-2 or TRBV6-3 and TRBJ2-1; TRBD2 matches 7 bases. Germline CDR1 reads MNHEY; CDR2 reads SVGEGT. The trim removed 5 bases at V and 12 bases at J, leaving 10 bases unmatched. The CDR3 is 13 amino acids. CDR3 region: CASSTGTIGGQFF. CDR3 DNA: TGTGCCAGCAGTACGGGGACTATAGGAGGGCAGTTCTTC.

This clonotype was seen at least ten times. The rearrangement links TRBV20-1 to TRBJ1-5; D gene unclear. The CDR3 length is 12 residues. Trimming pared 3 bases from V and 1 base from J, leaving 4 bases between. Germline assignment: CDR1 DFQATT and CDR2 SNEGSKA (reference sequence). The chain's CDR3 is CSARESNQPQHF. CDR3 nucleotide sequence: TGCAGTGCTAGGGAAAGCAATCAGCCCCAGCATTTT.

This clonotype was observed a handful of times. The CDR3 reads CASSSHGGVGPQHF. CDR3 DNA: TGTGCCAGCAGTTCGCATGGGGGCGTTGGGCCCCAGCATTTT. The V and J genes are TRBV28 and TRBJ1-5; tentative D call: TRBD1 (6 bases). Trimming cost V 4 bases and J 9 bases, with 16 bases left between them. This CDR3 spans 14 amino acids. Germline V gene sequence: CDR1 MDHEN, CDR2 SYDVKM.

The table lists this clonotype with many counts. The V gene is TRBV18, the J gene TRBJ1-2; D not resolved. Germline CDR1 and CDR2: KGHSH and LQKENI. The germline V and J ends were trimmed by 6 bases and 5 bases, with 10 bases remaining between them. This CDR3 region has 12 residues. Written as DNA, the CDR3 is TGTGCCAGCTCGATCGATGGGTATGGCTACACCTTC. It translates to CASSIDGYGYTF.

This clonotype was seen a handful of times. J is TRBJ2-5 and V is TRBV5-1, with 8 bases matching TRBD2. The CDR3 spans 17 residues. V was pared by 2 bases and J by 5 bases, with 14 bases of the junction left unmatched. From germline, CDR1 is SGHRS and CDR2 YFSETQ. Here the CDR3 reads CASSFPPPGLGYETQYF. The CDR3 nucleotides are TGCGCCAGCAGCTTCCCCCCCCCGGGACTAGGGTATGAGACCCAGTACTTC.